The rows below give T cell receptor beta chains drawn from one sample of a study of spatial heterogeneity in lung cancer. TCRdb independently ran MiXCR on the 5' RACE reads; one entry per CDR3 protein. Of around 13,000 distinct CDR3 sequences detected, over 4.5% appear once; the ten largest clones hold about 23%. This specimen was lung tumor tissue, taken at surgery. All receptors derive from a male donor with early-stage non-small cell lung cancer. The CDR3 runs from the conserved cysteine through the conserved F or W.

>TRBJ1-5|TRBV6-1|13
CASTVGPVQPQHF
>TRBJ2-5|TRBV7-2|14
CASSRLVAGETQYF
>TRBJ2-3|TRBV28|15
CASAPRLAGTDTQYF
>TRBJ2-2|TRBV5-4|12
CASSLHHGELFF
>TRBJ2-3|TRBV2|13
CASSRYMADTQYF
>TRBJ2-2|TRBV6-1|15
CASSEGGWNTGELFF
>TRBJ2-5|TRBV6-6|14
CASSYSHVSETQYF
>TRBJ1-3|TRBV3-1|13
CASSTQGANTIYF
>TRBJ2-7|TRBV20-1|14
CSARDRAVTYEQYF
>TRBJ2-7|TRBV15|14
CATSRVRSAGEQYF
>TRBJ2-2|TRBV4-3|16
CASSQETGHLTGELFF
>TRBJ1-1|TRBV6-5|17
CASSYASRGLGNTEAFF